One and the same sample provided the 24 T cell receptor beta chains below, sequenced in a study of blood T cell repertoires in COVID-19. Measured with immunoSEQ multiplex PCR; TCRdb has only the in-frame clones, and not every one. Of 200,000 to 300,000 clones in the sample, 75% to 90% were seen once. The sequenced sample was peripheral blood. Receptors originate from a woman in her 40s with acute or convalescent COVID-19.

The chain recombines TRBV20-1 with TRBJ2-5; D is unclear. Trimming pared 5 bases from V and 4 bases from J, leaving 8 bases between. The CDR3 has 11 residues. In germline, CDR1 is DFQATT, CDR2 SNEGSKA (reference sequence). Written as DNA, the CDR3 is TGCAGTGCTGGCCCGGGAGAGACCCAGTACTTC. This gives the protein CSAGPGETQYF.

The genes are TRBV18 and TRBJ1-5; tentative D call: TRBD1 (5 bases). Trimming shortened V by 1 base and J by 6 bases, and 16 bases separated the two germline ends. Germline V gene sequence: CDR1 KGHSH, CDR2 LQKENI. This CDR3 comprises 16 residues. In DNA, the CDR3 is TGTGCCAGCTCACCACTTGGCCAAACGGGGGGTCAGCCCCAGCATTTT. This codes for CASSPLGQTGGQPQHF. The full variable domain, its missing parts supplied by reference TRBV18 and TRBJ1-5, is NAGVMQNPRHLVRRRGQEARLRCSPMKGHSHVYWYRQLPEEGLKFMVYLQKENIIDESGMPKERFSAEFPKEGPSILRIQQVVRGDSAAYFCASSPLGQTGGQPQHFGDGTRLSIL.

This chain joins TRBV11-2 and TRBJ1-2; maybe TRBD1 (5 bases). The CDR3 is 12 amino acids. Germline V gene lookup returns CDR1 SGHAT and CDR2 FQNNGV. V lost 2 bases to trimming and J lost 6 bases, with 7 bases between them. This CDR3 is CASSLWGDGYTF. The CDR3 nucleotides are TGTGCCAGCAGCTTATGGGGGGATGGCTACACCTTC.

The CDR3 region has the DNA TGCGCCAGCAGCTTGGGGGCTAGGACAGGGACCTATGGCTACACCTTC. Protein: CASSLGARTGTYGYTF. This chain links TRBV5-1 with TRBJ1-2; 8 bases map to TRBD1. There are 16 residues in the CDR3. The germline V gene has CDR1 SGHRS and CDR2 YFSETQ. V was pared by 0 bases and J by 4 bases, with 8 bases of the junction left unmatched.

The chain carries TRBV7-2 and TRBJ1-2, with D perhaps matching TRBD1 (5 bases). The CDR3 is made up of 14 amino acids. Germline CDR1 and CDR2: SGHTA and FQGNSA. Trimming shortened V by 9 bases and J by 0 bases, and 14 bases separated the two germline ends. This CDR3 reads CASSRREPNYGYTF. CDR3 DNA: TGTGCCAGTAGCCGCAGGGAACCTAACTATGGCTACACCTTC.

The V call is TRBV2, the J call TRBJ1-5, with a tentative D call TRBD1 (5 bases). Between the trimmed V and J ends, which lost 4 bases and 6 bases, there was a span of 13 bases. The CDR3 loop spans 14 amino acids. Per germline, CDR1 SNHLY and CDR2 FYNNEI. CDR3 loop: CASSAGPEGQPQHF. The DNA of the CDR3 is TGTGCCAGCAGTGCGGGGCCGGAGGGTCAGCCCCAGCATTTT.

The chain recombines TRBV6-5 with TRBJ1-3; a possible D gene is TRBD1 (6 bases). V dropped 5 bases and J dropped 4 bases, with 12 bases sitting between them. This CDR3 has 14 amino acids. The germline gives CDR1 MNHEY, CDR2 SVGAGI. The CDR3 sequence is CASSQGYSGNTIYF. As DNA, the CDR3 is TGTGCCAGCAGTCAGGGGTATTCGGGAAACACCATATATTTT.

The chain is built from TRBV2 and TRBJ1-1; D possibly corresponds to TRBD1 (5 bases). There are 15 residues in the CDR3. Germline lookup yields CDR1 SNHLY and CDR2 FYNNEI. V was clipped by 5 bases and J by 1 base, with 14 bases between them. CDR3 sequence reads: CASSLPRGGNTEAFF. CDR3 nucleotides: TGTGCCAGCAGTCTCCCACGGGGGGGGAACACTGAAGCTTTCTTT.

About this clone itself: Other DNA sequences from this sample encode an identical CDR3 as well. The genes are TRBV5-1 and TRBJ1-4; D gene ambiguous. V lost 0 bases and J 4 bases, leaving 7 bases between the germline ends. The CDR3 sequence is 14 residues long. Germline CDR1 SGHRS, CDR2 YFSETQ. The CDR3 is CASSLGRGNEKLFF. The CDR3 DNA sequence: TGCGCCAGCAGCTTGGGTCGAGGTAATGAAAAACTGTTTTTT.

This chain links TRBV5-1 with TRBJ2-3; no clear D. Trimming removed 1 base at V and 3 bases at J, with 6 bases between. Germline CDR1 and CDR2: SGHRS and YFSETQ. The CDR3 sequence is 13 residues long. CDR3 in amino acids: CASSLYVTDTQYF. DNA of the CDR3: TGCGCCAGCAGCTTGTATGTAACAGATACGCAGTATTTT.

This clone was recorded a few times. This chain uses TRBV19 with TRBJ2-2; D perhaps matches TRBD2 (5 bases). V gave up 6 bases and J gave up 1 base, with 12 bases separating them. The length of the CDR3 is 15 residues. The germline V gene has CDR1 LNHDA and CDR2 SQIVND (reference sequence). As DNA, the CDR3 is TGTGCCAGTAGCCCCCATGAGGGGAACACCGGGGAGCTGTTTTTT. Translating it yields CASSPHEGNTGELFF.

The chain links TRBV13 to TRBJ1-5, with D perhaps TRBD1 (5 bases). CDR3 length: 15 residues. V was trimmed by 2 bases and J by 0 bases, leaving 8 bases between them. CDR1 and CDR2 from the germline V gene are PRHDT and FYEKMQ (reference sequence). Here the CDR3 DNA reads TGTGCCAGCAGCTTATGGGGGGATAGCAATCAGCCCCAGCATTTT. This gives the protein CASSLWGDSNQPQHF.

The chain recombines TRBV24-1 with TRBJ2-5, with D possibly TRBD1 on 6 matching bases. The CDR3 length is 14 residues. CDR1 and CDR2 (germline): KGHDR, SFDVKD. Trimming stripped 4 bases from V and 5 bases from J, with 13 bases between. This CDR3 is CATSDTTGKETQYF. DNA for the CDR3: TGTGCCACCAGTGACACCACAGGGAAGGAGACCCAGTACTTC.

This rearrangement joins TRBV3-1 (or the pseudogene TRBV3-2) to TRBJ2-5, with D possibly being TRBD2 (5 bases). The germline CDR1 and CDR2 sequences are LGHDT and YNNKEL (reference sequence). V was shortened by 4 bases and J by 4 bases, with 22 bases between the two germline ends. The CDR3 loop spans 17 amino acids. CDR3 in amino acids: CASSPRRSEGRGETQYF. The CDR3 DNA is TGTGCCAGCAGCCCAAGAAGGAGCGAGGGAAGAGGAGAGACCCAGTACTTC.

This sequence joins TRBV28 and TRBJ2-5; possibly TRBD1 for D (5 bases). Trimming removed 6 bases from V and 2 bases from J, with 16 bases in between. There are 15 residues in the CDR3. Germline V gives CDR1 MDHEN, CDR2 SYDVKM. CDR3 nucleotides: TGTGCCAGCAGCCAGGGTCTGGGTAAACAAGAGACCCAGTACTTC. Protein product: CASSQGLGKQETQYF.

The chain recombines TRBV19 with TRBJ2-1; TRBD1 matches 9 bases. Per the germline V gene, CDR1 is LNHDA and CDR2 is SQIVND (reference sequence). Germline trimming cut 7 bases from V and 1 base from J; bases unmatched to any gene: 5. The CDR3 has 15 amino acids. CDR3 in DNA: TGTGCCAGTATGGGACAGGGATTTTCCTACAATGAGCAGTTCTTC. Amino acid sequence: CASMGQGFSYNEQFF. The full variable domain, completed using reference TRBV19 and TRBJ2-1, is DGGITQSPKYLFRKEGQNVTLSCEQNLNHDAMYWYRQDPGQGLRLIYYSQIVNDFQKGDIAEGYSVSREKKESFPLTVTSAQKNPTAFYLCASMGQGFSYNEQFFGPGTRLTVL.

The chain's CDR3 is CASYSGPRGGTEAFF. CDR3 nucleotide sequence: TGCGCCAGCTACTCGGGACCCAGGGGTGGCACTGAAGCTTTCTTT. The chain has TRBV10-2 and TRBJ1-1, with D possibly TRBD1 on 6 matching bases. V was pared by 8 bases and J by 4 bases, with 20 bases between. CDR1 is WSHSY, CDR2 SAAADI, per germline. There are 15 residues in the CDR3.

The chain combines TRBV18 with TRBJ1-3; 8 nucleotides line up with TRBD1. The length of the CDR3 is 15 residues. From germline, CDR1 is KGHSH and CDR2 LQKENI. Germline trimming cut 6 bases from V and 0 bases from J; bases unmatched to any gene: 4. The CDR3 is CASSPTGGSGNTIYF. The DNA of the CDR3 is TGTGCCAGCTCCCCTACAGGGGGCTCTGGAAACACCATATATTTT.

The chain has TRBV5-6 and TRBJ2-2, with D maybe TRBD2 (7 bases). This CDR3 is 17 amino acids long. Trimming cost V 4 bases and J 3 bases, with 19 bases left between them. Germline V lookup: CDR1 SGHDT, CDR2 YYEEEE. The CDR3 here is CASSPRTGGRYTGELFF. The CDR3 nucleotides read TGTGCCAGCAGCCCCAGGACGGGGGGCCGGTACACCGGGGAGCTGTTTTTT.

The CDR3 reads CASSQGEADGYTF. The CDR3 region has the DNA TGTGCCAGCAGCCAAGGGGAGGCGGATGGCTACACCTTC. The chain employs TRBV4-2 and TRBJ1-2; no firm D call. Between the trimmed V and J ends, which lost 1 base and 6 bases, there was a span of 9 bases. Germline CDR1 LGHNA, CDR2 YNFKEQ. This CDR3 spans 13 amino acids.

Only one count was recorded for this clone. The chain is built from TRBV27 and TRBJ1-4, with TRBD1 matching 9 bases. V lost 3 bases to trimming and J lost 4 bases; unmatched junction nucleotides: 3. The CDR3 runs to 15 residues. The germline gives CDR1 MNHEY, CDR2 SMNVEV (reference sequence). The CDR3 protein is CASSLAGQGNEKLFF. CDR3 nucleotides: TGTGCCAGCAGTTTGGCGGGACAGGGTAATGAAAAACTGTTTTTT.

This clone was detected only once. This rearrangement joins TRBV9 to TRBJ1-6; unclear D gene. CDR1 and CDR2 (germline): SGDLS, YYNGEE. CDR3 length: 15 amino acids. Trimming stripped 4 bases from V and 5 bases from J, with 13 bases between. The chain's CDR3 is CASSQMTGDNSPLHF. The DNA for the CDR3 is TGTGCCAGCAGCCAGATGACGGGAGATAATTCACCCCTCCACTTT.

The chain has TRBV28 and TRBJ1-2, with D hard to call. There are 15 residues in the CDR3. V was clipped by 5 bases and J by 4 bases, with 17 bases between them. Germline CDR1 and CDR2: MDHEN and SYDVKM. CDR3 amino acids: CASSPVGSTAYGYTF. The DNA for the CDR3 is TGTGCCAGCAGTCCCGTCGGGAGTACGGCCTATGGCTACACCTTC.

The chain links TRBV19 to TRBJ2-2; 10 bases line up with TRBD2. CDR3 length: 17 amino acids. CDR1 is LNHDA and CDR2 is SQIVND in the germline V gene (reference sequence). J lost 5 bases, V lost 6 bases, and 12 bases had no gene match. For the CDR3, the DNA is TGTGCCAGTAGACGATCTTCCGGGACTAGCGTAACCGGGGAGCTGTTTTTT. As protein: CASRRSSGTSVTGELFF.